Listed below are T cell receptor beta chains from one sample, sequenced in a study of OX40 agonist ivuxolimab in advanced cancers. The table came from immunoSEQ multiplex PCR; TCRdb's copy has only in-frame clones and leaves some out. Of around 47,000 clones in the sample, about 80% were seen once. The material sequenced was CD4+ or CD8+ T cells sorted from blood, taken in a trial of the OX40 agonist ivuxolimab. Receptors originate from an adult with an advanced solid tumor such as melanoma, head and neck, liver or kidney cancer. Each CDR3 is given with its conserved first and last residue. Each record gives: V gene, D gene, clone size, J gene, CDR3 DNA, CDR3 protein. D genes are given only for firm matches. Not all rows give a size; the values are once, few, many and, for expanded clones, a class.

V gene: TRBV6-5; D gene: -; clone size: -; J gene: TRBJ1-6; CDR3 DNA: TGTGCCAGCAGAACCGGGACGCAAGGTTTATCCCTCCACTTT; CDR3 protein: CASRTGTQGLSLHF
V gene: TRBV7-3; D gene: -; clone size: -; J gene: TRBJ2-3; CDR3 DNA: TGTGCCAGCAGCTTAGGGCCCGTGGGTACAGCAGATACGCAGTATTTT; CDR3 protein: CASSLGPVGTADTQYF
V gene: TRBV18; D gene: -; clone size: -; J gene: TRBJ1-5; CDR3 DNA: TGTGCCAGCTCACCTACAGGGTTGGGCAATCAGCCCCAGCATTTT; CDR3 protein: CASSPTGLGNQPQHF
V gene: TRBV7-6; D gene: -; clone size: once; J gene: TRBJ2-5; CDR3 DNA: TGTGCCAGCAGCTTAAGGGACACCCCGGGGACCCAGTACTTC; CDR3 protein: CASSLRDTPGTQYF
V gene: TRBV5-6; D gene: -; clone size: -; J gene: TRBJ1-4; CDR3 DNA: TGTGCCAGCAGCTCCCTTCTAACAGGGACGACTAATGAAAAACTGTTTTTT; CDR3 protein: CASSSLLTGTTNEKLFF
V gene: TRBV4-2; D gene: -; clone size: -; J gene: TRBJ1-2; CDR3 DNA: TGTGCCAGCACCGAGCCGGGACCCATGAGTGGCTACACCTTC; CDR3 protein: CASTEPGPMSGYTF
V gene: TRBV19; D gene: -; clone size: -; J gene: TRBJ2-7; CDR3 DNA: TGTGCCAGTAGTTCCCAGGACCAGAGCTCCTACGAGCAGTACTTC; CDR3 protein: CASSSQDQSSYEQYF
V gene: TRBV5-1; D gene: -; clone size: -; J gene: TRBJ1-4; CDR3 DNA: TGCGCCAGCAGCCAACTTCAGGGCGGCTATGAAAAACTGTTTTTT; CDR3 protein: CASSQLQGGYEKLFF
V gene: TRBV19; D gene: -; clone size: -; J gene: TRBJ1-3; CDR3 DNA: TGTGCCACACAGGAGAATCTTGGAAACACCATATATTTT; CDR3 protein: CATQENLGNTIYF
V gene: TRBV30; D gene: TRBD1; clone size: -; J gene: TRBJ1-1; CDR3 DNA: TGTGCCTGGACCCGACAGGGGGCGAACACTGAAGCTTTCTTT; CDR3 protein: CAWTRQGANTEAFF
V gene: TRBV11-1; D gene: -; clone size: -; J gene: TRBJ2-3; CDR3 DNA: TGTGCCAGCAGCTTAGACGGGAGCACAGATACGCAGTATTTT; CDR3 protein: CASSLDGSTDTQYF
V gene: TRBV7-2; D gene: TRBD1; clone size: few; J gene: TRBJ2-7; CDR3 DNA: TGTGCCAGCAGTAGGGACAGGTTGTCTCTTGAGCAGTACTTC; CDR3 protein: CASSRDRLSLEQYF
V gene: TRBV5-6; D gene: -; clone size: -; J gene: TRBJ1-1; CDR3 DNA: TGTGCCAGCAGCTTAACCGTGTCGGAAGAAGCTTTCTTT; CDR3 protein: CASSLTVSEEAFF
V gene: TRBV5-1; D gene: -; clone size: -; J gene: TRBJ1-1; CDR3 DNA: TGCGCCAGCAGCTTGGGTCTGAACACTGAAGCTTTCTTT; CDR3 protein: CASSLGLNTEAFF
V gene: TRBV28; D gene: -; clone size: once; J gene: TRBJ1-2; CDR3 DNA: TGTGCCAGCAGCCCGGGGTATGGCTACACCTTC; CDR3 protein: CASSPGYGYTF
V gene: TRBV7-2; D gene: TRBD1; clone size: -; J gene: TRBJ1-3; CDR3 DNA: TGTGCCAGCAGCTTAGGGCCACAGGGGAGGCCTGGAAACACCATATATTTT; CDR3 protein: CASSLGPQGRPGNTIYF
V gene: TRBV28; D gene: -; clone size: once; J gene: TRBJ1-4; CDR3 DNA: TGTGCCAGCAGTTCATCCAGGGAAAAACTGTTTTTT; CDR3 protein: CASSSSREKLFF
V gene: TRBV5-1; D gene: TRBD2; clone size: -; J gene: TRBJ2-5; CDR3 DNA: TGCGCCAGCAGCCCGAGGACTAGCGGGGTAGGAGAGACCCAGTACTTC; CDR3 protein: CASSPRTSGVGETQYF
V gene: TRBV7-6; D gene: -; clone size: few; J gene: TRBJ2-2; CDR3 DNA: TGTGCCAGCAGCTTCGGCACCGGGGAGCTGTTTTTT; CDR3 protein: CASSFGTGELFF
V gene: TRBV6-1; D gene: -; clone size: -; J gene: TRBJ1-1; CDR3 DNA: TGTGCCAGCAGTGAAGTCTGGGGGAGTACTGAAGCTTTCTTT; CDR3 protein: CASSEVWGSTEAFF
V gene: TRBV6-5; D gene: -; clone size: once; J gene: TRBJ2-1; CDR3 DNA: TGTGCCAGCAGCCGGGATTACAATGAGCAGTTCTTC; CDR3 protein: CASSRDYNEQFF
V gene: TRBV11-1; D gene: -; clone size: -; J gene: TRBJ1-2; CDR3 DNA: TGTGCCAGCAGCCTGGCAGAGAACTATGGCTACACCTTC; CDR3 protein: CASSLAENYGYTF
V gene: TRBV2; D gene: -; clone size: -; J gene: TRBJ2-2; CDR3 DNA: TGTGCCAGCAGAAAGGGGGATCAGAACACCGGGGAGCTGTTTTTT; CDR3 protein: CASRKGDQNTGELFF
V gene: TRBV12-2; D gene: -; clone size: few; J gene: TRBJ1-1; CDR3 DNA: TGTGCAAGTCGCTTAGGTTTCACGGGACAGGGTTTCGACACTGAAGCTTTCTTT; CDR3 protein: CASRLGFTGQGFDTEAFF
V gene: TRBV7-8; D gene: TRBD1; clone size: once; J gene: TRBJ1-4; CDR3 DNA: TGTGCCAGCAGCCCAGGGACAGGGGGCTTGGGAAAACTGTTTTTT; CDR3 protein: CASSPGTGGLGKLFF
V gene: TRBV7-2; D gene: TRBD1; clone size: once; J gene: TRBJ1-2; CDR3 DNA: TGTGCCAGCAGCTTAGGGCAGGGGGGTGGCTACACCTTC; CDR3 protein: CASSLGQGGGYTF
V gene: TRBV6-5; D gene: -; clone size: -; J gene: TRBJ1-2; CDR3 DNA: TGTGCCAGCAGTTACTCTGACACCCCGAGAGGGTATGGCTACACCTTC; CDR3 protein: CASSYSDTPRGYGYTF